The T cell receptor (beta chain) described here comes from a study of CD8 T cells in ankylosing spondylitis. Germline V CDR1 and CDR2: KGHDR, SFDVKD. CDR3 length equals 13 residues. V lost 9 bases and J 3 bases, leaving 11 bases between the germline ends. Notes on the study in general: In ankylosing spondylitis blood, a motif of seven to nine highly homologous TCR beta variants appeared characteristic. With a CD8+ phenotype, disease-linked clones were relatively rare in peripheral blood. Some motif variants had been reported before (in reactive arthritis synovial fluid and blood).

TCRdb itself ran the 5' RACE reads through MiXCR, one entry per CDR3 protein. The data contain under 850,000 distinct CDR3 sequences, roughly 19% of them singletons. To note about this clonotype: Its target is not known.

The sequence came from a male donor with ankylosing spondylitis. Specimen: blood, either unsorted or a sorted T cell fraction (not recorded which). This chain links TRBV24-1 with TRBJ2-1; D remains unclear. Written as DNA, the CDR3 is TGTGCCACCGTTTGGGTCGGCTACAATGAGCAGTTCTTC. Its protein is CATVWVGYNEQFF.